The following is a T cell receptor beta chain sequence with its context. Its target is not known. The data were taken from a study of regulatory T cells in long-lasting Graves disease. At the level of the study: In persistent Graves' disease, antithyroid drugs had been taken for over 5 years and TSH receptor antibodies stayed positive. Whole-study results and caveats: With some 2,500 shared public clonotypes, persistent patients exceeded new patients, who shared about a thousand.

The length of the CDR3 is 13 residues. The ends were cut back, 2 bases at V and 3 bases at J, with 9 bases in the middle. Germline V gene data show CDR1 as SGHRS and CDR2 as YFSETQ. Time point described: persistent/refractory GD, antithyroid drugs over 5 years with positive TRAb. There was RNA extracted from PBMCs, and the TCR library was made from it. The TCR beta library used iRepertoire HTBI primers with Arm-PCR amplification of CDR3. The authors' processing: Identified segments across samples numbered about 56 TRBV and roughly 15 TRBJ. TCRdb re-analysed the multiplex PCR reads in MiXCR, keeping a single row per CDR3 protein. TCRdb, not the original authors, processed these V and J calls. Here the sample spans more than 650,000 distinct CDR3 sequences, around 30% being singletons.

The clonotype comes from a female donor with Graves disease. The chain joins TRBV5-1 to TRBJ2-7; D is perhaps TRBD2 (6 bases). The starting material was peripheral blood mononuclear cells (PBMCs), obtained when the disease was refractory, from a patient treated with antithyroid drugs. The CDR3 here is CASSFYSGYEQYF. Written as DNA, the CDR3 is TGCGCCAGCAGCTTCTATAGCGGCTACGAGCAGTACTTC.